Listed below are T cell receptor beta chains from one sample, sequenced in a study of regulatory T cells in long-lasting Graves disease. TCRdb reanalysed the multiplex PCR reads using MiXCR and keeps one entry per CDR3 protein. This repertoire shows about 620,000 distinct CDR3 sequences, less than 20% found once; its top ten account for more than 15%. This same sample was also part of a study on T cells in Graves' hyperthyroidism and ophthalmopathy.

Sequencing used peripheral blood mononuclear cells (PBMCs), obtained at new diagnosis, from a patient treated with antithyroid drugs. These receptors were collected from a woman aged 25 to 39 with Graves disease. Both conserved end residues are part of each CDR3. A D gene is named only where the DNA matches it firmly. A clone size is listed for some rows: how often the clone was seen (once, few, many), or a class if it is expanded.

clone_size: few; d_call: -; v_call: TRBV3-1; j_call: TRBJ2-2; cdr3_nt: TGTGCCAGCAGACGGCTAACCGACACCGGGGAGCTGTTTTTT; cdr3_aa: CASRRLTDTGELFF
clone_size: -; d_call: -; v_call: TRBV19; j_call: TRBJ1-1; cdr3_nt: TGTGCCAGTAGAGACGGAAACACTGAAGCTCTCTTT; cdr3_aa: CASRDGNTEALF
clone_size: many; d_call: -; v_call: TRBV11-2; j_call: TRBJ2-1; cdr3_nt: TGTGCCAGCAGCACCCAGGGAGCCGCCTACAATGAGCAGTTCTTC; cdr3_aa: CASSTQGAAYNEQFF
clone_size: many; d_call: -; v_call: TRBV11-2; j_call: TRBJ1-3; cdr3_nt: TGTGCCAGCAGTCGACAGCCTGGGGACACCATATATTTT; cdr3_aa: CASSRQPGDTIYF
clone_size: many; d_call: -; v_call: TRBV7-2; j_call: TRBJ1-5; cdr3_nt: TGTGCCAGCAGCTCGGACGGATACAATCAGCCCCAGCATTTT; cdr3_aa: CASSSDGYNQPQHF
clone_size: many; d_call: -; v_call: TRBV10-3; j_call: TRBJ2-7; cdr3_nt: TGTGCCATCAGGCCGACAGGTTCCTACGAGCAGTACTTC; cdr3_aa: CAIRPTGSYEQYF
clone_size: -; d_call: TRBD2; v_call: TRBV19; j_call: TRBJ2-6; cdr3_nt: TGTGCCAGTAGTACCCCGGGACTAAAGTCTGGGGCCAACGTCCTGACTTTC; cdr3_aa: CASSTPGLKSGANVLTF
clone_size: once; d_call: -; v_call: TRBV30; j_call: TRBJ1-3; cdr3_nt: TGTGCCTGGTCCGAGGGGTCTGGAAACACCATATATTTT; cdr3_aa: CAWSEGSGNTIYF
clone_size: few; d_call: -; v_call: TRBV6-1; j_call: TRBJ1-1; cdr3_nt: TGTGCCAGCAGCCGGTCTTGGTACACTGAAGCTTTCTTT; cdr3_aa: CASSRSWYTEAFF
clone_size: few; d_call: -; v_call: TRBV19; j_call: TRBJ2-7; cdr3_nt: TGTGCCAGTAGTATAGATCAAGGGTTACCCTACGAGCAGTACTTC; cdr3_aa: CASSIDQGLPYEQYF
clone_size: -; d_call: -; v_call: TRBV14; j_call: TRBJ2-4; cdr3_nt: TGTGCCAGCAGCCCCGTCTGGGGCTCGGCCAAAAACATTCAGTACTTC; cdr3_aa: CASSPVWGSAKNIQYF
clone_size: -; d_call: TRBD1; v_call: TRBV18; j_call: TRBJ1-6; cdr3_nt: TGTGCCAGCTCTACAGGGGGGAATTCACCCCTCCACTTT; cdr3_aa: CASSTGGNSPLHF
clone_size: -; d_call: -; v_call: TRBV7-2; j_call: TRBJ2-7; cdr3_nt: TGTGCCAGCAGCTTATCCCCGGGCAACTACGAGCAGTACTTC; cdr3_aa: CASSLSPGNYEQYF
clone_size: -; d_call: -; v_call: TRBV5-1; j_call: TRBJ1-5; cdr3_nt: TGCGCCAGCAGCCCGGGAGTGGCAGATCAGCCCCAGCATTTT; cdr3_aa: CASSPGVADQPQHF
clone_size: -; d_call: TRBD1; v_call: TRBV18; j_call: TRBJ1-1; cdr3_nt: TGTGCCAGCCTGATGTGGACAGGGGTTAACACTGAAGCTTTCTTT; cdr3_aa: CASLMWTGVNTEAFF
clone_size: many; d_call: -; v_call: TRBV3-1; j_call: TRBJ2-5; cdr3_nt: TGTGCCAGCAGCCCATCGGGCCGAGAGACCCAGTACTTC; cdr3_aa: CASSPSGRETQYF
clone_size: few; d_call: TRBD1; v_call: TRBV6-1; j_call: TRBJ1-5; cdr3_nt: TGTGCCAGCAGGGGGCAGACAGGGCTTTATAGCAATCAGCCCCAGCATTTT; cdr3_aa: CASRGQTGLYSNQPQHF
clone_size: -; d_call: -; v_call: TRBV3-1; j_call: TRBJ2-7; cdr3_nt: TGTGCCAGCAGCCAGGGAGGGGGCTTGGACGAGCAGTACTTC; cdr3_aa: CASSQGGGLDEQYF
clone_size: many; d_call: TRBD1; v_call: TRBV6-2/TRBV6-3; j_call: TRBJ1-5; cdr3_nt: TGTGCCAGCAGCTTTGGACAGGGGGATCAGCCCCAGCATTTT; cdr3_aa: CASSFGQGDQPQHF